A selection of T cell receptor beta chains follows, all from one sample in a study of Ad26.COV2.S vaccination and SARS-CoV-2 variants. The data were produced by immunoSEQ multiplex PCR, yet TCRdb's version contains in-frame clones alone and is incomplete. The table includes 240,000 or so clones, 88% detected once. Sequenced material: peripheral blood, taken in a trial of Ad26.COV2.S vaccine versus placebo. These receptors originate from a person aged 18-60 years who received the Ad26.COV2.S COVID-19 vaccine or a placebo. CDR3s leave out the opening cysteine and the closing phenylalanine or tryptophan.

>TRBV6-1|TRBJ1-3
ASSEAGGNTIY
>TRBV3-1/TRBV3-2|TRBJ2-7
ASSQGVGIYEQY
>TRBV19|TRBJ1-5
ASSQGGQRINQPQH
>TRBV9|TRBJ1-2
ASATPGTGSYGYT
>TRBV13|TRBJ1-2
ASSLGRADDGYT
>TRBV7-8|TRBJ1-1
ASRRRGQMNTEAF
>TRBV6-2/TRBV6-3|TRBJ2-1
ASSYSGLADTSSYNEQF
>TRBV4-1|TRBJ2-2
ASSRTSGRAFNTGELF
>TRBV28|TRBJ2-3
ASSPSGPGITDTQY
>TRBV30|TRBJ1-1
AWSQTGGTEAF